One and the same sample provided the 4 T cell receptor beta chains below, sequenced in a study of control samples from healthy donors and cancer patients. Profiling relied on immunoSEQ multiplex PCR, and the TCRdb table lists in-frame clones only, not all of them. Of about 83,000 clones detected, 91% appear once; the ten largest clones hold 17%. Material for sequencing was blood. These receptor sequences come from a man between 50 and 59 years old in good health.

The chain recombines TRBV7-2 with TRBJ1-3; tentative D call: TRBD1 (5 bases). Germline CDR1 reads SGHTA; CDR2 reads FQGNSA. The germline V and J ends were trimmed by 1 base and 8 bases, with 15 bases remaining between them. The CDR3 has 15 amino acids. The CDR3 loop reads CASSLVEGLGDTIYF. Here the CDR3 DNA reads TGTGCCAGCAGCTTAGTAGAGGGTTTAGGGGACACCATATATTTT.

The chain carries TRBV5-6 and TRBJ1-1; tentatively, D is TRBD1 (6 bases). Per the germline V gene, CDR1 is SGHDT and CDR2 is YYEEEE. V dropped 1 base and J dropped 11 bases, with 15 bases sitting between them. This CDR3 is built from 13 residues. The CDR3 region is CASSLWGAGIAFF. Written as DNA, the CDR3 is TGTGCCAGCAGCTTGTGGGGGGCCGGTATCGCTTTCTTT.

The table lists this clone with a count of one. The chain is built from TRBV6-6 and TRBJ1-1, with 9 nucleotides matching TRBD1. Germline assignment: CDR1 MNHNY and CDR2 SVGAGI (reference sequence). V gave up 6 bases and J gave up 3 bases; unmatched junction bases: 5. The CDR3 has 14 residues. CDR3 region: CASRQDRGYTEAFF. CDR3 DNA sequence: TGTGCCAGCAGACAAGACAGGGGGTACACTGAAGCTTTCTTT.

The CDR3 bases are TGCGCCAGCAGCCAAGTGTTGGTGGGGGGCAATGAGCAGTTCTTC. Translation: CASSQVLVGGNEQFF. This chain connects TRBV4-1 to TRBJ2-1; tentative D call: TRBD2 (6 bases). Trimming took off 1 base at V and 6 bases at J, with 13 bases between the two ends. The CDR3 runs to 15 residues. From germline, CDR1 is MGHRA and CDR2 YSYEKL.